This T cell receptor beta chain was profiled in a study of technical replicates of blood from four donors. Sequencing used immunoSEQ multiplex PCR; TCRdb keeps in-frame clones, though not all of them. Of tens of thousands of clones in the sample, about 96% were seen once. After removal of 0 bases from V and 3 bases from J, the junction contained 6 bases not matched to a gene. Germline loops: CDR1 LGHNA, CDR2 YSLEER. This CDR3 is built from 16 residues. This chain uses TRBV4-3 with TRBJ2-3; TRBD2 matches 7 bases. Sequencing was carried out using T cells isolated from PBMCs. The sequence was obtained from a human donor in good health. The CDR3 DNA follows: TGCGCCAGCAGCCAAGATAACGGGAGGTTGACAGATACGCAGTATTTT. Protein sequence: CASSQDNGRLTDTQYF.